This TCR beta chain is from a study of T cell responses to AZD1222 COVID-19 vaccine. From germline, CDR1 is MNHEY and CDR2 SMNVEV (reference sequence). Trimming shortened V by 0 bases and J by 3 bases, and 9 bases separated the two germline ends. The CDR3 is 14 residues long. Study-level points and caveats: In the spike-specific TCR repertoire, nearly half reportedly target unmutated variant regions. Baseline serostatus was positive in only six or seven AZD1222 recipients.

This clone showed up many times. What it binds is unknown. Using immunoSEQ multiplex PCR, the repertoire was profiled, and TCRdb retains in-frame clones only, with some absent. The table has about 140,000 clones, more than 80% seen once. This chain joins TRBV27 and TRBJ2-7; D is uncertain. The sample consisted of peripheral blood, taken on day 0 of MenACWY control vaccination. The receptor was isolated from an adult in good health. The CDR3 DNA reads as TGTGCCAGCAGTTTATCTCCTGCACTCTACGAGCAGTACTTC. It specifies CASSLSPALYEQYF.